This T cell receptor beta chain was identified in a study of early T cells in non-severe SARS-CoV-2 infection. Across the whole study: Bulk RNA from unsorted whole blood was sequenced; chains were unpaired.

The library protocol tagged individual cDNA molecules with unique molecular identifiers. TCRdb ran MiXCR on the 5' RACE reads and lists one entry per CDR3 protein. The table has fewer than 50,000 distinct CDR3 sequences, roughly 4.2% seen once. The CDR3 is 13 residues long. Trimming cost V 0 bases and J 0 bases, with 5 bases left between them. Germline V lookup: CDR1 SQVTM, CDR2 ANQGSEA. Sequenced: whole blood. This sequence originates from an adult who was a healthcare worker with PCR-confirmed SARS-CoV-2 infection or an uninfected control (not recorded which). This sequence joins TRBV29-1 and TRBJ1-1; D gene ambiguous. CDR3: CSVEDSLNTEAFF. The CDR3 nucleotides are TGCAGCGTTGAAGACAGCCTGAACACTGAAGCTTTCTTT.